The entry that follows covers one T cell receptor beta chain sequence. Its target is unknown. The CDR3 is made up of 13 amino acids. From germline, CDR1 is DFQATT and CDR2 SNEGSKA (reference sequence). J gave up 4 bases and V 2 bases, and 4 bases lay outside the gene matches. The source of the sample is a study of response to subunit inactivated influenza vaccine. Study findings and constraints: A suggestion made by the authors is that each seasonal influenza vaccination recruits few new T cells.

TCRdb re-analysed the RT-PCR reads in MiXCR, keeping a single row per CDR3 protein. The sample has hundreds of thousands of distinct CDR3 sequences, roughly 15% seen once. This clonotype originated in a man between 50 and 59 years old who received an inactivated influenza vaccine. Sequencing was performed on PBMCs from blood, taken 14 to 15 days before vaccination. The rearrangement links TRBV20-1 to TRBJ1-2, with 7 bases lining up with TRBD1. The CDR3 nucleotides read TGCAGTGCTAGACCCGGGACAGTCTATGGCTACACCTTC. Protein product: CSARPGTVYGYTF.